The source of this T cell receptor beta chain is a study of shared clonotypes between healthy human individuals. Study-level results: An anticipated effect of sequencing depth on clonotype sharing among donors was recognized.

TCRdb keeps only in-frame clones here, not all; method: immunoSEQ multiplex PCR. There are roughly 2 million clones in the sample; about 95% occur only once, and approximately 1.2% lies in the top ten. It was CD45RO-negative cells, positively selected for CCR7, that made up naive CD8 cells, with terminally differentiated effector memory CD45RA+ cells excluded. In germline, CDR1 is SGHTA, CDR2 FQGNSA. The CDR3 is 14 residues long. Trimming cost V 4 bases and J 6 bases; bases outside gene matches: 7. Concerning this clone: Its cognate antigen is unknown.

The V call is TRBV7-2, the J call TRBJ2-7; 9 bases align to TRBD2. The sequence was obtained from a man younger than 35 in good health. The source material was naive CD8+ T cells sorted from blood. The CDR3 is CASSSPGLAPEQYF. In nucleotides, the CDR3 is TGTGCCAGCAGCTCACCGGGACTAGCCCCCGAGCAGTACTTC.